The rows below give T cell receptor beta chains drawn from one sample of a study of T cell responses to AZD1222 COVID-19 vaccine. Repertoires were generated with immunoSEQ multiplex PCR, while TCRdb's copy carries only in-frame clones and drops some. The data contain 90,000 to 150,000 clones, roughly nine tenths of them singletons. The material sequenced was peripheral blood, taken on day 0 of AZD1222 vaccination. The receptor set was obtained from an adult in good health. The CDR3 runs from the conserved cysteine through the conserved F or W. The D gene is left open where the match is weak. Size is stated for part of the rows, as once, few or many counts, or as a class when the clone is expanded.

D | J | V | size | length | CDR3 | DNA
- | TRBJ1-3 | TRBV30 | - | 13 | CAWSVSPGNTIYF | TGTGCCTGGAGTGTGTCCCCCGGAAACACCATATATTTT
- | TRBJ1-3 | TRBV6-1 | - | 17 | CASSEVPGANSGNTIYF | TGTGCCAGCAGTGAAGTGCCGGGGGCGAATTCTGGAAACACCATATATTTT
TRBD2 | TRBJ2-1 | TRBV5-4 | once | 16 | CASSIPGLANYNEQFF | TGTGCCAGCAGCATTCCGGGACTAGCGAACTACAATGAGCAGTTCTTC
- | TRBJ2-1 | TRBV11-2 | - | 15 | CASTPIRGNYNEQFF | TGTGCCAGCACCCCCATAAGGGGAAACTACAATGAGCAGTTCTTC
- | TRBJ2-2 | TRBV28 | once | 19 | CASSFPRQGGVRGTGELFF | TGTGCCAGCAGTTTCCCCCGGCAGGGAGGAGTACGGGGCACCGGGGAGCTGTTTTTT
TRBD2 | TRBJ2-1 | TRBV5-1 | - | 16 | CASSPSGTSGRDEQFF | TGCGCCAGCAGCCCCTCCGGGACTAGCGGGCGGGATGAGCAGTTCTTC
- | TRBJ1-3 | TRBV11-2 | - | 11 | CASSLEFAIYF | TGTGCCAGCAGCTTGGAGTTTGCCATATATTTT
- | TRBJ1-5 | TRBV29-1 | - | 15 | CSVEVPGAQGRPQHF | TGCAGCGTTGAAGTGCCAGGGGCGCAGGGACGGCCCCAGCATTTT
- | TRBJ2-3 | TRBV7-8 | - | 16 | CASSPRDGGSTDTQYF | TGTGCCAGCAGCCCGCGGGACGGGGGTAGCACAGATACGCAGTATTTT
TRBD2 | TRBJ2-5 | TRBV19 | - | 14 | CASSIGLGRETQYF | TGTGCCAGTAGTATCGGACTAGGGAGGGAGACCCAGTACTTC
- | TRBJ2-1 | TRBV19 | few | 16 | CASRGEKRSSYNEQFF | TGTGCCAGTAGAGGCGAAAAGCGTAGCTCCTACAATGAGCAGTTCTTC
- | TRBJ2-1 | TRBV11-3 | once | 16 | CASSSGLTNGYNEQFF | TGTGCCAGCAGCAGCGGGTTAACTAACGGCTACAATGAGCAGTTCTTC
TRBD2 | TRBJ2-7 | TRBV9 | few | 13 | CASSDGLADEQYF | TGTGCCAGCAGCGATGGACTAGCGGACGAGCAGTACTTC
- | TRBJ2-7 | TRBV5-8 | - | 13 | CASSLGLIYEQYF | TGTGCCAGCAGCTTGGGCCTAATCTACGAGCAGTACTTC
- | TRBJ2-1 | TRBV18 | - | 13 | CASSPPLINEQFF | TGTGCCAGCTCACCACCGTTAATCAATGAGCAGTTCTTC
- | TRBJ1-4 | TRBV6-5 | - | 13 | CASNRNSFEKLFF | TGTGCCAGCAATAGGAACAGTTTCGAAAAACTGTTTTTT
TRBD1 | TRBJ1-5 | TRBV28 | - | 14 | CASRPQGGHQPQHF | TGTGCCAGCCGACCGCAGGGGGGGCATCAGCCCCAGCATTTT
TRBD1 | TRBJ2-7 | TRBV24-1 | - | 13 | CANTDRAAYEQYF | TGTGCCAATACCGACAGGGCCGCCTACGAGCAGTACTTC
TRBD2 | TRBJ2-1 | TRBV4-2 | once | 15 | CASSSGLAGENEQFF | TGTGCCAGCAGCTCAGGACTAGCGGGGGAGAATGAGCAGTTCTTC
- | TRBJ1-1 | TRBV28 | - | 11 | CASSPTGEAFF | TGTGCCAGCAGTCCTACGGGGGAAGCTTTCTTT
- | TRBJ2-2 | TRBV4-1 | - | 18 | CASSQVGSGPREAGELFF | TGCGCCAGCAGCCAAGTTGGCTCCGGGCCCCGAGAGGCCGGGGAGCTGTTTTTT
TRBD2 | TRBJ2-3 | TRBV5-1 | - | 17 | CASSWGTSGSSADTQYF | TGCGCCAGCAGCTGGGGGACTAGCGGGAGTAGTGCAGATACGCAGTATTTT
TRBD1 | TRBJ1-1 | TRBV10-3 | - | 14 | CAISAQGARAEAFF | TGTGCCATCAGTGCGCAGGGGGCTCGGGCTGAAGCTTTCTTT
TRBD1 | TRBJ1-5 | TRBV12-3/TRBV12-4 | few | 13 | CASRQGAGQPQHF | TGTGCCAGTAGACAGGGGGCCGGTCAGCCCCAGCATTTT
TRBD2 | TRBJ2-1 | TRBV3-1/TRBV3-2 | - | 16 | CASSLRTSGSYNEQFF | TGTGCCAGCAGCCTAAGGACTAGCGGGAGTTACAATGAGCAGTTCTTC
TRBD2 | TRBJ2-1 | TRBV29-1 | - | 15 | CSVEGGTSGYNEQFF | TGCAGCGTCGAAGGTGGGACTAGCGGATACAATGAGCAGTTCTTC
- | TRBJ1-2 | TRBV27 | - | 15 | CASSLLGGADYGYTF | TGTGCCAGCAGTTTATTGGGTGGGGCAGACTATGGCTACACCTTC
- | TRBJ1-2 | TRBV6-5 | - | 15 | CASSPYSNGNYGYTF | TGTGCCAGCAGTCCATACTCCAATGGGAACTATGGCTACACCTTC
- | TRBJ1-5 | TRBV30 | - | 14 | CASPATPSNQPQHF | TGTGCCTCACCCGCGACTCCAAGCAATCAGCCCCAGCATTTT
TRBD1 | TRBJ1-1 | TRBV30 | - | 14 | CAWSTRGQIGEAFF | TGTGCCTGGAGTACCAGGGGGCAAATCGGTGAAGCTTTCTTT
- | TRBJ1-2 | TRBV24-1 | - | 14 | CATSGGAPNYGYTF | TGTGCCACCAGTGGGGGGGCCCCCAACTATGGCTACACCTTC
- | TRBJ1-2 | TRBV4-1 | once | 14 | CASSQVLGNYGYTF | TGCGCCAGCAGCCAAGTCCTAGGGAACTATGGCTACACCTTC
TRBD2 | TRBJ2-2 | TRBV9 | - | 17 | CASSVRAGGTNTGELFF | TGTGCCAGCAGCGTGAGGGCGGGAGGTACGAACACCGGGGAGCTGTTTTTT
TRBD1 | TRBJ2-3 | TRBV18 | - | 16 | CASSIPGQDRTDTQYF | TGTGCCAGCTCAATCCCGGGACAGGACCGCACAGATACGCAGTATTTT
- | TRBJ1-1 | TRBV5-1 | - | 14 | CASSLDGANTEAFF | TGCGCCAGCAGCTTGGATGGGGCGAACACTGAAGCTTTCTTT
TRBD2 | TRBJ2-2 | TRBV2 | - | 17 | CASSDRRERSNTGELFF | TGTGCCAGCAGTGATAGGCGGGAGCGGTCGAACACCGGGGAGCTGTTTTTT
- | TRBJ2-5 | TRBV6-5 | - | 15 | CASSFPTVSQETQYF | TGTGCCAGCAGTTTTCCGACAGTATCACAAGAGACCCAGTACTTC
TRBD1 | TRBJ1-4 | TRBV2 | - | 15 | CASRDRGATNEKLFF | TGTGCCAGCAGGGACAGGGGTGCCACTAATGAAAAACTGTTTTTT
- | TRBJ1-2 | TRBV28 | - | 11 | CAIEQGIGYTF | TGTGCCATCGAACAGGGTATTGGCTACACCTTC
TRBD2 | TRBJ2-1 | TRBV29-1 | once | 16 | CSVEDLAGGRYNEQFF | TGCAGCGTTGAAGATCTAGCGGGAGGACGATACAATGAGCAGTTCTTC
- | TRBJ1-1 | TRBV11-2 | once | 13 | CASSFQERPEAFF | TGTGCCAGCAGCTTCCAGGAGAGGCCTGAAGCTTTCTTT
- | TRBJ2-1 | TRBV19 | - | 15 | CASSIDHSSYNEQFF | TGTGCCAGTAGTATAGACCACAGCTCCTACAATGAGCAGTTCTTC